Following are 17 T cell receptor beta chains from one sample sequenced in a study of blood T cell repertoires in COVID-19 (TCRdb year 2020). Library generation was performed with the immunoSEQ multiplex PCR assay. TCRdb holds this immuneACCESS table with in-frame rearrangements only. Some clones are missing; in checked studies, unresolved V genes explain under half, and the rest has no known cause. Within this sample are approximately 240,000 clones, with about 85% of them counted one time only. Of the sample, around 18% is held by the ten largest clones. Sample: peripheral blood. These receptors all come from a woman of 80 years or more with active or convalescent COVID-19.

This clone came up once. This rearrangement joins TRBV9 to TRBJ2-1; 9 positions agree with TRBD2. Looked up from germline, CDR1 is SGDLS and CDR2 is YYNGEE. Losses at the gene ends were 0 bases for V and 9 bases for J; bases not matched to a gene: 4. There are 14 residues in the CDR3. The CDR3 region is CASSVAPSGTEQFF. The DNA for the CDR3 is TGTGCCAGCAGCGTAGCCCCTAGCGGGACTGAGCAGTTCTTC.

V usage is TRBV15 and J usage is TRBJ2-2; 7 bases are shared with TRBD1. The J segment lost 4 bases and the V segment lost 3 bases, leaving 5 bases of the junction unmatched. Germline CDR1 and CDR2: LNHNV and YYDKDF (reference sequence). The CDR3 consists of 15 residues. CDR3 region: CATSSRQGSTGELFF. The CDR3 nucleotides are TGTGCCACCAGCAGTCGACAGGGTAGCACCGGGGAGCTGTTTTTT.

The rearrangement uses TRBV28 and TRBJ1-1, with D perhaps matching TRBD1 (5 bases). Per the germline V gene, CDR1 is MDHEN and CDR2 is SYDVKM. The CDR3 length is 14 residues. Trimming pared 2 bases from V and 4 bases from J, leaving 11 bases between. The CDR3 spells CASSLPGSVTEAFF. The DNA for the CDR3 is TGTGCCAGCAGTTTACCAGGGTCAGTCACTGAAGCTTTCTTT.

The genes are TRBV14 and TRBJ2-7; 8 bases are shared with TRBD1. CDR3 size: 13 residues. J lost 7 bases, V lost 4 bases, and 6 bases had no gene match. Germline V gene sequence: CDR1 SGHDN, CDR2 FVKESK. The CDR3 sequence is CASSRTGRREQYF. CDR3 DNA sequence: TGTGCCAGCAGCCGGACAGGGAGGAGGGAGCAGTACTTC.

The genes are TRBV5-5 and TRBJ1-2; the D is unclear. CDR3 length: 15 amino acids. Germline CDR1 and CDR2: SGHKS and YYEKEE (reference sequence). Deletions cut 0 bases from V and 6 bases from J, with 15 bases between. Here the CDR3 reads CASSLEPRRLNGYTF. The DNA of the CDR3 is TGTGCCAGCAGCTTGGAGCCTAGGAGGCTCAATGGCTACACCTTC.

The chain carries TRBV7-8 and TRBJ1-1; D unclear. The CDR3 is made up of 16 amino acids. The V end lost 5 bases, the J end lost 4 bases, and 20 bases lay between the germline ends. Germline CDR1 SGHVS, CDR2 FQNEAQ. DNA for the CDR3: TGTGCCAGCAGCCTCATGAGTGGGGAGCTGGGCACTGAAGCTTTCTTT. Protein sequence: CASSLMSGELGTEAFF.

This clone has just one count. This chain links TRBV20-1 with TRBJ2-3; 9 bases are a match to TRBD2. The CDR3 runs 14 residues. From germline, CDR1 is DFQATT and CDR2 SNEGSKA (reference sequence). After removal of 3 bases from V and 3 bases from J, the junction contained 4 bases not matched to a gene. CDR3 DNA: TGCAGTGCTAGTCTAGCGGGAAAAACAGATACGCAGTATTTT. Translated: CSASLAGKTDTQYF.

The J gene is TRBJ1-1, the V gene TRBV27; 7 nucleotides line up with TRBD1. Germline assignment: CDR1 MNHEY and CDR2 SMNVEV (reference sequence). The CDR3 is made up of 17 amino acids. With V trimmed by 7 bases and J by 0 bases, 14 bases remained unmatched. CDR3 amino acids: CASKWIQPGQMNTEAFF. CDR3 bases: TGTGCCAGCAAGTGGATACAACCGGGACAGATGAACACTGAAGCTTTCTTT.

This sequence joins TRBV18 and TRBJ2-1, with a tentative D call TRBD2 (6 bases). The CDR3 consists of 13 residues. CDR1 and CDR2 from the germline V gene are KGHSH and LQKENI. The V end was cut by 3 bases, the J end by 7 bases, with 10 bases between. CDR3 coding DNA: TGTGCCAGCTCACCCCCAAGCGGGAATGAGCAGTTCTTC. This translates into CASSPPSGNEQFF.

This clone has just one count. This rearrangement joins TRBV6-5 to TRBJ2-3; TRBD1 matches at 10 bases. The CDR3 is 15 residues long. Per germline, CDR1 MNHEY and CDR2 SVGAGI. The trim removed 7 bases at V and 4 bases at J, leaving 8 bases unmatched. CDR3 DNA sequence: TGTGCCAGCAACAACGCGGGACAGGGGTCAGATACGCAGTATTTT. Amino acids: CASNNAGQGSDTQYF.

This clone was counted once. V is TRBV28 and J is TRBJ1-6; TRBD1 is a possible D gene (5 bases). The germline gives CDR1 MDHEN, CDR2 SYDVKM. The V end lost 3 bases, the J end lost 6 bases, and 12 bases lay between the germline ends. This CDR3 is 15 amino acids long. This CDR3 is CASSLSDRSNSPLHF. The DNA for the CDR3 is TGTGCCAGCAGTTTGTCCGACAGAAGTAATTCACCCCTCCACTTT.

A single count supports this clone. A read error may produce the germline difference seen at one junction end. This chain connects TRBV6-4 to TRBJ2-1; D might be TRBD1 (6 bases). CDR3 length equals 12 residues. Germline V lookup: CDR1 MRHNA, CDR2 SNTAGT. The chain's CDR3 is CASSDVTGWAIF. The CDR3 DNA sequence: TGTGCCAGCAGTGACGTAACAGGGTGGGCGATCTTC.

This clone showed up just a few times. The chain links TRBV5-1 to TRBJ1-4; D uncertain. This CDR3 spans 16 amino acids. Trimming removed 1 base at V and 7 bases at J, with 17 bases between. The germline V gene has CDR1 SGHRS and CDR2 YFSETQ. The CDR3 nucleotides are TGCGCCAGCAGCTTGCTAGGCGGGTTTAAGGGTGAAAAACTGTTTTTT. This translates into CASSLLGGFKGEKLFF. Full variable domain (outside the CDR3, taken from reference TRBV5-1 and TRBJ1-4): KAGVTQTPRYLIKTRGQQVTLSCSPISGHRSVSWYQQTPGQGLQFLFEYFSETQRNKGNFPGRFSGRQFSNSRSEMNVSTLELGDSALYLCASSLLGGFKGEKLFFGSGTQLSVL.

CDR3 residues: CASSPRDRSSETQYF. The CDR3 coding sequence is TGTGCCAGCTCACCACGGGACAGGTCATCAGAGACCCAGTACTTC. The gene calls are TRBV18 and TRBJ2-5, with TRBD1 matching over 8 bases. The CDR3 has 15 amino acids. Germline V lookup: CDR1 KGHSH, CDR2 LQKENI. V lost 1 base, J lost 4 bases, and 5 bases stayed unmatched.

This chain links TRBV28 with TRBJ2-3; 7 bases are a match to TRBD1. Per germline, CDR1 MDHEN and CDR2 SYDVKM. Trimming took 6 bases from V and 5 from J; bases not matched to a gene: 5. CDR3 length: 13 amino acids. The CDR3 reads CASRLQGKDTQYF. The CDR3 coding sequence is TGTGCCAGCAGATTACAGGGGAAAGATACGCAGTATTTT. Together with reference TRBV28 and TRBJ2-3, the CDR3 gives the full variable domain: DVKVTQSSRYLVKRTGEKVFLECVQDMDHENMFWYRQDPGLGLRLIYFSYDVKMKEKGDIPEGYSVSREKKERFSLILESASTNQTSMYLCASRLQGKDTQYFGPGTRLTVL.

The V gene is TRBV12-1, the J gene TRBJ1-2; the listed D gene, TRBD1, was not tested against the DNA. TRBV12-1 is given as a pseudogene. This CDR3 has 11 residues. The CDR3 DNA reads as TGTGCCAGCGGACAGGGCAGGAGCTACACCTTC. Translating gives CASGQGRSYTF.

This chain links TRBV2 with TRBJ1-1; D unresolved. There are 14 residues in the CDR3. Trimming pared 5 bases from V and 1 base from J, leaving 11 bases between. Germline values: CDR1 SNHLY, CDR2 FYNNEI. CDR3 protein: CASSYTGGNTEAFF. CDR3 in DNA: TGTGCCAGCAGTTATACGGGAGGGAACACTGAAGCTTTCTTT.